The clone carrying this TCR beta chain came up a few times. Its antigen is as yet unknown. Other DNA variants within this sample encode the same CDR3. The sample originates from a study of PD-1 blockade in classical Hodgkin lymphoma. As to time point: newly diagnosed, previously untreated cHL patient sample. Researchers pulled CD8+ T cells out of thawed PBMCs using magnetic negative selection. The CDR3 runs to 14 residues. Germline-derived CDR1 and CDR2 are SGHTA and FQGNSA. V was cut by 3 bases and J by 8 bases, with 16 bases left in between. Using immunoSEQ multiplex PCR, the repertoire was profiled, and TCRdb retains in-frame clones only, with some absent. This table holds 19,000 or so clones, around nine tenths found once. Findings and caveats of the study: Reasons behind the repertoire differences stay unclear, perhaps disease activity or earlier therapy.

This TCR derives from a human donor with classical Hodgkin lymphoma. The chain uses TRBV7-2 and TRBJ1-2, with D perhaps TRBD1 (6 bases). Sequencing was performed on CD8+ T cells from blood. DNA of the CDR3: TGTGCCAGCAGCTTCTTCAGGGGTCCTCAAGGCTACACCTTC. It yields the protein CASSFFRGPQGYTF.